The rows below give T cell receptor beta chains drawn from one sample of a study of Graves' ophthalmopathy and Graves' hyperthyroidism. TCRdb re-called the multiplex PCR reads with MiXCR, one entry per CDR3 protein. The table records some 390,000 distinct CDR3 sequences, approximately 20% of them present only once. Source material: peripheral blood. These receptors all stem from a woman in her late teens or twenties with Graves' ophthalmopathy. The CDR3 runs from the conserved cysteine through the conserved F or W. The D gene is left open where the match is weak. Size is stated for part of the rows, as once, few or many counts, or as a class when the clone is expanded.

J,size,D,V,length,DNA,CDR3
TRBJ1-6,many,.,TRBV7-9,16,TGTGCCAGCAGCATCTCCGGCGACTCCTATAATTCACCCCTCCACTTT,CASSISGDSYNSPLHF
TRBJ2-2,.,.,TRBV7-3,12,TGTGCCAGCAGCTCAAAGCCCGGGGAGCTGTTTTTT,CASSSKPGELFF
TRBJ2-5,many,TRBD2,TRBV7-9,13,TGTGCCGGAGCTAAAAGCGGGGCAGAGACCCAGTACTTC,CAGAKSGAETQYF
TRBJ2-7,many,.,TRBV6-2/TRBV6-3,15,TGTTCCAGCAGAACGATCCTGCCTTATACCTACGAGCAGTACTTC,CSSRTILPYTYEQYF
TRBJ1-5,.,TRBD1,TRBV18,15,TGTGCCAGCTCGTCGGACAGGGTCCCCAATCAGCCCCAGCATTTT,CASSSDRVPNQPQHF
TRBJ1-5,many,TRBD1,TRBV6-4,17,TGTGCCAGCAGCGCCAGTACCGGGACAGGGGGCCGGCAGCCCCAGCATTTT,CASSASTGTGGRQPQHF
TRBJ1-1,few,TRBD1,TRBV7-9,12,TGTGCCAGCAGTCCTACAGGGGAGGAAGCTTTCTTT,CASSPTGEEAFF
TRBJ2-5,.,TRBD2,TRBV7-8,16,TGTGCCAGCAGCTTTAGCGGGAGGGCCGACCAAGAGACCCAGTACTTC,CASSFSGRADQETQYF
TRBJ1-1,.,TRBD1,TRBV12-5,14,TGTGCTAGTGGTTTGGTTGTTGGACAGGGGGCAGCTTTCTTT,CASGLVVGQGAAFF
TRBJ2-2,many,.,TRBV6-1,13,TGTGCCAGCAGTGGGCAGGGGTACGGGGAGCTGTTTTTT,CASSGQGYGELFF
TRBJ2-7,many,.,TRBV15,13,TGTGCCACCAGCAGGGGGTTCTCCTACGAGCAGTACTTC,CATSRGFSYEQYF
TRBJ1-5,many,TRBD1,TRBV12-3/TRBV12-4,14,TGTGCCAGCAGTGACGACAGGGACAATCAGCCCCAGCATTTT,CASSDDRDNQPQHF
TRBJ2-7,many,TRBD2,TRBV28,14,TGTGCCAGCAGTTTATCCGGGAGGGCAAGCGAGCAGTACTTC,CASSLSGRASEQYF
TRBJ2-4,few,.,TRBV7-9,15,TGTGCCAGCAGCTTAACCGGAGGGGTAGGAAACATTCAGTACTTC,CASSLTGGVGNIQYF
TRBJ2-7,many,TRBD1,TRBV29-1,19,TGCAGCGTTGATTGGCCGACCGGGACAGGGAACATATCTCCCTACGAGCAGTACTTC,CSVDWPTGTGNISPYEQYF
TRBJ2-7,many,.,TRBV2,13,TGTGCCGCCTTTGAGGCGGCTCCAGGCGAGCAGTACTTC,CAAFEAAPGEQYF
TRBJ1-5,.,TRBD1,TRBV2,14,TGTGCCAGCAGTAGGGACAGGGTCATTCAGCCCCAGCATTTT,CASSRDRVIQPQHF
TRBJ2-7,many,TRBD1,TRBV27,16,TGTGCCAGCAGTTTTGATGGGACAGGGTTCTCCTACGAGCAGTACTTC,CASSFDGTGFSYEQYF
TRBJ1-2,.,.,TRBV5-1,12,TGCGCCAGCAGCTTGGAGGACAGATACTACACCTTC,CASSLEDRYYTF
TRBJ2-7,many,TRBD2,TRBV10-2,14,TGCGCCAGCAGCTTGACTAGCGGGAGGCCCGAGCAGTACTTC,CASSLTSGRPEQYF
TRBJ1-5,many,.,TRBV30,13,TGTGCCTGGAGTAGAGGGAATGATCAGCCCCAGCATTTT,CAWSRGNDQPQHF
TRBJ2-5,.,.,TRBV12-3/TRBV12-4,14,TGTGCCAGCAGCCCCACGATAGCCCAAGAGACCCAGTACTTC,CASSPTIAQETQYF